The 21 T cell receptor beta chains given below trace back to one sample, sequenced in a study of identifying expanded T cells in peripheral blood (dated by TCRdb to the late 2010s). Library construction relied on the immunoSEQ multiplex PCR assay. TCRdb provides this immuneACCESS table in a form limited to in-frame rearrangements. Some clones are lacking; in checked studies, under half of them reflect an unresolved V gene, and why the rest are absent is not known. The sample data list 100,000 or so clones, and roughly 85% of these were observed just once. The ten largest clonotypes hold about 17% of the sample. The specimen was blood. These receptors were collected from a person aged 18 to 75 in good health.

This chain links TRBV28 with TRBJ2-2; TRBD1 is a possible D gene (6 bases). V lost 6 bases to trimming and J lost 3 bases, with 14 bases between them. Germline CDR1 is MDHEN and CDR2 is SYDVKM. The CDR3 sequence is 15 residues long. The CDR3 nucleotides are TGTGCCAGCAGGCAGGGGCCTGGTCACACCGGGGAGCTGTTTTTT. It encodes CASRQGPGHTGELFF.

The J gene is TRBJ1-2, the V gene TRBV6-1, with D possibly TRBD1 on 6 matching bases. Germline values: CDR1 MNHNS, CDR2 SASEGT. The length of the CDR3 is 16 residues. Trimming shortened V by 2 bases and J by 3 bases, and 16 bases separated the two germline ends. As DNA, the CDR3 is TGTGCCAGCAGTGAATTTATAGGACAGTACGACTATGGCTACACCTTC. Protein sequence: CASSEFIGQYDYGYTF.

The CDR3 protein is CATSRDYTAGGDEQFF. The CDR3 DNA is TGTGCCACCAGCAGAGATTACACAGCGGGGGGCGATGAGCAGTTCTTC. This chain links TRBV15 with TRBJ2-1, with 9 bases matching TRBD2. The CDR3 covers 16 residues. The V gene's germline CDR1 is LNHNV and CDR2 YYDKDF (reference sequence). V gave up 0 bases and J gave up 8 bases; unmatched junction bases: 8.

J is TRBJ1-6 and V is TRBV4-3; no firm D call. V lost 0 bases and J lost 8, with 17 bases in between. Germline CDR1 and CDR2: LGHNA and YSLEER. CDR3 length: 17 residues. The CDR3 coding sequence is TGCGCCAGCAGCCAAGATCCCCCCCACGGCGGGCATTCACCCCTCCACTTT. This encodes CASSQDPPHGGHSPLHF.

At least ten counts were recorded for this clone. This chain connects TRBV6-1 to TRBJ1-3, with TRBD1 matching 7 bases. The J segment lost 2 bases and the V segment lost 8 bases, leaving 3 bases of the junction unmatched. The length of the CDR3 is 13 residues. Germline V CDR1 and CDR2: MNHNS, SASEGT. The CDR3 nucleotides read TGTGCCAGCCATACAGGGGCTGGAAACACCATATATTTT. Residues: CASHTGAGNTIYF.

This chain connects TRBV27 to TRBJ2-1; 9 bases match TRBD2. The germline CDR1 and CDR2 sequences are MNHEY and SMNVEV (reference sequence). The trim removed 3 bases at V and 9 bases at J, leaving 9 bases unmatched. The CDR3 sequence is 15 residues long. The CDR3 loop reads CASSFRRGGAGEQFF. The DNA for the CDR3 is TGTGCCAGCAGTTTCCGGCGGGGGGGCGCGGGTGAGCAGTTCTTC.

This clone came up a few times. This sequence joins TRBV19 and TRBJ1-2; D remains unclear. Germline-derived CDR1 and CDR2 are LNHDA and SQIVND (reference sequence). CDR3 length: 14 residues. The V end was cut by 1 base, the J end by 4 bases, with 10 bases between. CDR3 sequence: CASSIGRISYGYTF. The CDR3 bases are TGTGCCAGTAGTATAGGCCGTATCTCCTATGGCTACACCTTC.

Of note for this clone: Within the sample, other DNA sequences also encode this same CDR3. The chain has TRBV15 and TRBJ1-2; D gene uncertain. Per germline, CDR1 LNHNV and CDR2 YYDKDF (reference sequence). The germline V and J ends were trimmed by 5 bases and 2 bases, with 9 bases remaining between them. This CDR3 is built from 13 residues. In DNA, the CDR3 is TGTGCCACCAGCGACGACTCCAACTATGGCTACACCTTC. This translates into CATSDDSNYGYTF.

CDR3 sequence reads: CASSLGQGTWNTEAFF. CDR3 sequence (DNA): TGCGCCAGCAGCTTGGGACAGGGGACATGGAACACTGAAGCTTTCTTT. This rearrangement joins TRBV5-1 to TRBJ1-1, with 8 bases fitting TRBD1. V trimming: 0 bases; J trimming: 1 base; junction bases outside the gene matches: 5. The CDR3 sequence is 16 residues long. CDR1 SGHRS and CDR2 YFSETQ come from the germline V gene.

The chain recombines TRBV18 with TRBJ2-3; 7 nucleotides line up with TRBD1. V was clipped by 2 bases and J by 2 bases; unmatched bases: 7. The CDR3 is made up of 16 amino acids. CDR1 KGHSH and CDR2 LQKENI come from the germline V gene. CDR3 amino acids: CASSPGTAEVTDTQYF. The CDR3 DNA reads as TGTGCCAGCTCACCAGGGACAGCTGAAGTCACAGATACGCAGTATTTT. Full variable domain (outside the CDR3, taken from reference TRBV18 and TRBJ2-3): NAGVMQNPRHLVRRRGQEARLRCSPMKGHSHVYWYRQLPEEGLKFMVYLQKENIIDESGMPKERFSAEFPKEGPSILRIQQVVRGDSAAYFCASSPGTAEVTDTQYFGPGTRLTVL.

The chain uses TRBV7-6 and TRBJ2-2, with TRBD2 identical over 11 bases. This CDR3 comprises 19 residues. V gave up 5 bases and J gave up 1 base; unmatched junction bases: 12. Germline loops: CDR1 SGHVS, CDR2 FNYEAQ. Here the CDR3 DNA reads TGTGCCAGCAGCGTACCCGGGACTAGCGGAATAATGAACACCGGGGAGCTGTTTTTT. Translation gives CASSVPGTSGIMNTGELFF. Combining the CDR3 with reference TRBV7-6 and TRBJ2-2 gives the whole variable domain GAGVSQSPRYKVTKRGQDVALRCDPISGHVSLYWYRQALGQGPEFLTYFNYEAQQDKSGLPNDRFSAERPEGSISTLTIQRTEQRDSAMYRCASSVPGTSGIMNTGELFFGEGSRLTVL.

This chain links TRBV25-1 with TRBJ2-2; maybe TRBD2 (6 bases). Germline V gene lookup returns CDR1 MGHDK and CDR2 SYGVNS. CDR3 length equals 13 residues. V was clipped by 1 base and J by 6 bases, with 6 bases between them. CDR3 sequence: CASSEWGAGELFF. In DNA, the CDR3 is TGTGCCAGCAGTGAATGGGGGGCCGGGGAGCTGTTTTTT.

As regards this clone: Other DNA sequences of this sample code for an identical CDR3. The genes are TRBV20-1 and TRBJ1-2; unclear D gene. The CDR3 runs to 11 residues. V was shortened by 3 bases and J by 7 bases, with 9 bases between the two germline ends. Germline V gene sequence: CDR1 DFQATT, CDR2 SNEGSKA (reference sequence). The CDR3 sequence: CSARGFGGYTF. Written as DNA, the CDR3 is TGCAGTGCTAGGGGGTTTGGTGGCTACACCTTC.

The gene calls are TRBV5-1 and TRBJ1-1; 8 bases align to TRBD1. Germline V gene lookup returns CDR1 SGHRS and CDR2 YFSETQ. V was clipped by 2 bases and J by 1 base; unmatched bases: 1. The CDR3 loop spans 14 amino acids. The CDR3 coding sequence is TGCGCCAGCAGCTTCGGGACAGGGAACACTGAAGCTTTCTTT. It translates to CASSFGTGNTEAFF.

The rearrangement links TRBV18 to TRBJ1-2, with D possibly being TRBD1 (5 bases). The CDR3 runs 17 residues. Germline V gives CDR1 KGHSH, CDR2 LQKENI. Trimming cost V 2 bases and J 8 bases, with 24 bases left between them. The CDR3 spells CASSPKVLHLGGEGYTF. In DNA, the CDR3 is TGTGCCAGCTCACCAAAGGTCTTACATCTCGGGGGAGAGGGCTACACCTTC.

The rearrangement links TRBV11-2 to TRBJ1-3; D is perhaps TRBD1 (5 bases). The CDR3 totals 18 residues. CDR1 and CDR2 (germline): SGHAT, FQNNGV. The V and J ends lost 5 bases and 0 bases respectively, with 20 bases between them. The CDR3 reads CASSPRGWGPLSGNTIYF. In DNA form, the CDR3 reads TGTGCCAGCAGCCCCCGAGGCTGGGGCCCTCTCTCTGGAAACACCATATATTTT.

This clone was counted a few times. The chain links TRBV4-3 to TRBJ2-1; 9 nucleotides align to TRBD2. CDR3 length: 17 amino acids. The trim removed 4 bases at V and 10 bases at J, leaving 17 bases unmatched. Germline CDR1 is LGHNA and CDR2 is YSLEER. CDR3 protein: CASSLSSQIAGVGEQFF. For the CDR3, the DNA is TGCGCCAGCAGCCTCTCTTCTCAGATAGCGGGGGTCGGGGAGCAGTTCTTC.

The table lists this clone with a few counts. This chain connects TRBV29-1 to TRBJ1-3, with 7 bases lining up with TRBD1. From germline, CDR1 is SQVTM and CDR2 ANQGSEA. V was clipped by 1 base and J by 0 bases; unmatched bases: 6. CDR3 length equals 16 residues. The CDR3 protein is CSVEAMDRISGNTIYF. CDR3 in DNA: TGCAGCGTTGAAGCGATGGACAGGATCTCTGGAAACACCATATATTTT.

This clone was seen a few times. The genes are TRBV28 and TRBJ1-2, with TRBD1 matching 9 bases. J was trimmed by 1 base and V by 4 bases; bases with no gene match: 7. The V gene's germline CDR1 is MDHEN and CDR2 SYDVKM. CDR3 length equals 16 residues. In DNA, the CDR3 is TGTGCCAGCAGTTCCCGGGACAGGGACCTTAACTATGGCTACACCTTC. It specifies CASSSRDRDLNYGYTF.

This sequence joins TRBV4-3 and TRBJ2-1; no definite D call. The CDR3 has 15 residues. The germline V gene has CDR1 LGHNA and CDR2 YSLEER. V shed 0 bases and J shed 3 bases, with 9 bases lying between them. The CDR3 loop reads CASSQEMSLYNEQFF. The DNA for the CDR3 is TGCGCCAGCAGCCAAGAAATGTCACTCTACAATGAGCAGTTCTTC.

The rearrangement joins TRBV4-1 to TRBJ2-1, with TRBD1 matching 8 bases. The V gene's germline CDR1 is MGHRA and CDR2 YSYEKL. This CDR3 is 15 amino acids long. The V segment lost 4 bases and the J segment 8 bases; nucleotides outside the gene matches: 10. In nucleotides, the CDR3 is TGCGCCAGCAGCCCACGACAGGGGATCAGCGATGAGCAGTTCTTC. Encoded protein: CASSPRQGISDEQFF.